The 9 T cell receptor beta chains presented below share a single source sample, sequenced in a study of T cell responses to AZD1222 COVID-19 vaccine. Measured with immunoSEQ multiplex PCR; TCRdb has only the in-frame clones, and not every one. Of under 200,000 clones detected, approximately 90% appear once; the ten largest clones hold about 3.5%. The source material was peripheral blood, sampled 28 days after the second dose of the MenACWY control vaccine. These receptors were collected from an adult who received the MenACWY meningococcal vaccine as a control.

V gene TRBV3-1 (or the pseudogene TRBV3-2) combines with J gene TRBJ2-1, with D possibly being TRBD1 or TRBD2 (5 bases each). The germline V and J ends were trimmed by 4 bases and 11 bases, with 6 bases remaining between them. The CDR3 extends over 10 amino acids. Per germline, CDR1 LGHDT and CDR2 YNNKEL (reference sequence). CDR3 sequence (DNA): TGTGCCAGCAGCCCGGGACAGCAGTTCTTC. Its translation is CASSPGQQFF.

The V call is TRBV29-1, the J call TRBJ2-5, with 13 bases lining up with TRBD2. Germline trimming cut 7 bases from V and 4 bases from J; bases unmatched to any gene: 9. CDR1 SQVTM and CDR2 ANQGSEA come from the germline V gene. CDR3 length: 15 amino acids. For the CDR3, the DNA is TGCAGCGCTTCCCGGACTAGCGGGAGATCAGAGACCCAGTACTTC. It yields the protein CSASRTSGRSETQYF.

This chain joins TRBV18 and TRBJ1-1; D is ambiguous. The V end lost 4 bases, the J end lost 1 base, and 7 bases lay between the germline ends. Looked up from germline, CDR1 is KGHSH and CDR2 is LQKENI. The CDR3 totals 13 residues. The chain's CDR3 is CASSQDPNTEAFF. As DNA, the CDR3 is TGTGCCAGCTCACAGGACCCGAACACTGAAGCTTTCTTT.

This chain connects TRBV27 to TRBJ1-6, with TRBD1 matching 9 bases. With V trimmed by 3 bases and J by 6 bases, 6 bases remained unmatched. Germline V gives CDR1 MNHEY, CDR2 SMNVEV (reference sequence). CDR3 length equals 16 residues. The CDR3 loop reads CASSFLGGQGNSPLHF. CDR3 DNA sequence: TGTGCCAGCAGTTTCCTTGGGGGACAGGGTAATTCACCCCTCCACTTT.

The V gene is TRBV28, the J gene TRBJ1-1; possible D gene TRBD1, 6 bases. The CDR3 has 15 residues. Germline CDR1 reads MDHEN; CDR2 reads SYDVKM. Trimming shortened V by 6 bases and J by 0 bases, and 14 bases separated the two germline ends. The CDR3 DNA sequence: TGTGCCAGCAGCGCGGTGGGGGGGCTGAACACTGAAGCTTTCTTT. It yields the protein CASSAVGGLNTEAFF.

The chain combines TRBV21-1 with TRBJ1-6; the tabulated D call, TRBD1, remains unverified against the DNA. TRBV21-1 is tagged as a pseudogene. This CDR3 has 22 residues. The CDR3 is CARPLTLRFGTALHRGNSPLHF. The CDR3 DNA reads TGTGCCAGGCCTCTCACGTTACGGTTCGGGACAGCCTTACATCGGGGGAATTCACCCCTCCACTTT.

In its sample, this clone was seen once. The chain links TRBV7-3 to TRBJ2-3, with 8 bases that match TRBD2. Losses at the gene ends were 5 bases for V and 5 bases for J; bases not matched to a gene: 12. The germline CDR1 and CDR2 sequences are SGHTA and FQGTGA. This CDR3 comprises 16 residues. The CDR3 bases are TGTGCCAGCAGCGAAGGGGCGGGACTAGGTAAAGATACGCAGTATTTT. Amino acids: CASSEGAGLGKDTQYF.

The gene calls are TRBV19 and TRBJ2-1; maybe TRBD2 (5 bases). CDR3 size: 14 residues. Germline CDR1 is LNHDA and CDR2 is SQIVND (reference sequence). V shed 1 base and J shed 2 bases, with 6 bases lying between them. CDR3 protein: CASSIGLTYNEQFF. The CDR3 nucleotides read TGTGCCAGTAGTATAGGACTAACCTACAATGAGCAGTTCTTC.

The chain recombines TRBV2 with TRBJ1-2, with TRBD1 as a possible D gene (6 bases). Germline loops: CDR1 SNHLY, CDR2 FYNNEI. V lost 0 bases and J 4 bases, leaving 12 bases between the germline ends. The CDR3 covers 15 residues. The CDR3 spells CASSEAGGAGYGYTF. The CDR3 bases are TGTGCCAGCAGTGAAGCGGGGGGCGCGGGCTATGGCTACACCTTC.